Listed below are T cell receptor beta chains from one sample, sequenced in a study of STAT5B mutations in CD4+ large granular lymphocyte leukemia. The table came from immunoSEQ multiplex PCR; TCRdb's copy has only in-frame clones and leaves some out. The sample comprises around 32,000 clones, 70% to 80% of which are singletons, and more than 0.35% rests with the top ten. Sequenced sample: CD4+ T cells from blood buffy coats. These receptors were taken from a human donor in good health. Both conserved end residues are trimmed from each CDR3.

TRBJ1-3	15	TRBV29-1	SAMGGYSLRTGNTIY
TRBJ2-7	11	TRBV10-3	AISRQGAYEQY
TRBJ2-5	11	TRBV7-2	ASSVTGEETQY
TRBJ2-7	10	TRBV28	ASRTGFYEQY
TRBJ2-5	12	TRBV2	ASSVGGLGETQY
TRBJ2-7	14	TRBV2	ASSEFRDRASYEQY
TRBJ2-7	12	TRBV6-6	AISESLGDYEQY
TRBJ1-3	12	TRBV7-8	ASSSGASGNTIY
TRBJ2-5	11	TRBV15	ATSRETGGTQY
TRBJ2-1	13	TRBV6-1	ASSVPANAYNEQF
TRBJ2-5	16	TRBV15	ATSRETAGGERLKTQY
TRBJ1-2	10	TRBV9	ASSGGGGGYT
TRBJ2-7	11	TRBV2	ASSGGGSYEQY
TRBJ2-7	13	TRBV7-9	ASRSSDRATYEQY
TRBJ1-1	13	TRBV18	ASSNDRVLGLEAF
TRBJ2-7	14	TRBV5-1	ASSRILGGGSYEQY
TRBJ2-3	13	TRBV10-3	AISGQRGGADTQY
TRBJ2-4	11	TRBV19	ATIDRAKNIQY
TRBJ2-7	15	TRBV30	AWGAPGQPTFHYEQY
TRBJ2-1	13	TRBV7-2	ASSSGLGPYNEQF
TRBJ2-1	15	TRBV7-8	ASSLGPAGVSYNEQF